A selection of T cell receptor beta chains follows, all from one sample in a study of T cell responses to AZD1222 COVID-19 vaccine. Using immunoSEQ multiplex PCR, the repertoire was profiled, and TCRdb retains in-frame clones only, with some absent. The table includes around 250,000 clones, more than 85% detected once. The sample here was peripheral blood, taken on day 0 of AZD1222 vaccination. Receptor source: an adult in good health. CDR3s include the opening cysteine and the closing phenylalanine or tryptophan. The order of the fields is clone size, CDR3 length, D gene, J gene, V gene, CDR3 protein, CDR3 DNA. D genes are given only for firm matches. A row's size may be missing; if present it is once, few, many or a size class.

. 13 TRBD1 TRBJ2-1 TRBV7-3 CASSSGTVTTQFF TGTGCCAGCAGCTCCGGGACAGTTACAACGCAGTTCTTC
. 13 TRBD1 TRBJ1-2 TRBV27 CASSLGQNYGYTF TGTGCCAGCAGTCTGGGACAGAACTATGGCTACACCTTC
. 12 . TRBJ2-7 TRBV2 CASRDRSYEQYF TGTGCCAGCAGGGACAGATCCTACGAGCAGTACTTC
. 14 . TRBJ1-2 TRBV3-1/TRBV3-2 CASSQTQGDYGYTF TGTGCCAGCAGCCAAACACAGGGAGACTATGGCTACACCTTC
. 16 . TRBJ2-4 TRBV28 CASSPPPGQGKNIQYF TGTGCCAGCAGTCCCCCCCCCGGACAAGGCAAAAACATTCAGTACTTC
. 16 TRBD2 TRBJ2-1 TRBV5-1 CASSFLAGGMDNEQFF TGCGCCAGCAGCTTCCTAGCGGGAGGTATGGACAATGAGCAGTTCTTC
. 13 . TRBJ1-1 TRBV7-3 CASSLDLNTEAFF TGTGCCAGCAGCCTTGACCTGAACACTGAAGCTTTCTTT
once 14 TRBD1 TRBJ1-2 TRBV10-3 CAISGIGQGGGYTF TGTGCCATCAGTGGGATAGGACAGGGAGGTGGCTACACCTTC
. 13 . TRBJ1-4 TRBV7-3 CASSPTGGEKLFF TGTGCCAGCAGCCCGACTGGAGGAGAAAAACTGTTTTTT
. 15 . TRBJ2-4 TRBV25-1 CASSETLWGKNIQYF TGTGCCAGCAGTGAAACTTTATGGGGCAAAAACATTCAGTACTTC
. 13 TRBD2 TRBJ2-7 TRBV7-9 CASSSRTSGQPYF TGTGCCAGCAGCTCGCGTACTAGCGGGCAGCCGTACTTC
. 13 . TRBJ2-2 TRBV7-8 CASRGQTTGELFF TGTGCCAGCAGAGGTCAAACCACCGGGGAGCTGTTTTTT
. 13 TRBD2 TRBJ2-1 TRBV11-2 CASSTRGVNEQFF TGTGCCAGCAGCACTCGGGGGGTGAATGAGCAGTTCTTC
once 13 . TRBJ2-1 TRBV19 CASSPLEGDEQFF TGTGCCAGTAGTCCCCTGGAGGGTGATGAGCAGTTCTTC
once 15 TRBD1 TRBJ1-3 TRBV28 CASSFLTGIGNTIYF TGTGCCAGCAGTTTCTTGACAGGGATCGGAAACACCATATATTTT
. 15 TRBD1 TRBJ1-4 TRBV27 CASRPRQGGLEKLFF TGTGCCAGCAGGCCCCGACAGGGGGGTCTCGAAAAACTGTTTTTT
. 12 . TRBJ2-7 TRBV6-5 CAVRGPSLEQYF TGTGCCGTAAGAGGGCCCTCCCTCGAGCAGTACTTC
few 17 TRBD2 TRBJ2-7 TRBV7-2 CASSLARVAGGIYEQYF TGTGCCAGCAGCTTAGCGAGGGTAGCGGGAGGGATCTACGAGCAGTACTTC
. 15 . TRBJ1-4 TRBV7-9 CASSFTDSVNEKLFF TGTGCCAGCAGCTTTACCGACAGCGTAAATGAAAAACTGTTTTTT
. 13 . TRBJ1-5 TRBV2 CASRYRGNQPQHF TGTGCCAGCAGGTACAGGGGCAATCAGCCCCAGCATTTT
. 14 . TRBJ2-1 TRBV7-2 CASSSRGSWDEQFF TGTGCCAGCAGCTCCCGGGGTAGCTGGGATGAGCAGTTCTTC
. 17 . TRBJ2-6 TRBV4-2 CASSPESPGSGANVLTF TGTGCCAGCAGCCCCGAGAGTCCCGGCTCTGGGGCCAACGTCCTGACTTTC
once 14 . TRBJ1-3 TRBV5-6 CASSLVTGGNTIYF TGTGCCAGCAGCTTGGTAACAGGAGGCAACACCATATATTTT
. 14 . TRBJ1-1 TRBV25-1 CASSSLGRNTEAFF TGTGCCAGCAGTTCCTTGGGGAGAAACACTGAAGCTTTCTTT
. 15 TRBD1 TRBJ2-6 TRBV5-1 CASSADRVRSDVLTF TGCGCCAGCAGCGCCGACAGGGTGCGATCGGACGTCCTGACTTTC
. 14 TRBD2 TRBJ2-7 TRBV10-3 CATRPGGSAHEQYF TGTGCCACTAGACCCGGCGGGAGTGCCCACGAGCAGTACTTC
. 11 . TRBJ1-3 TRBV30 CAWRRGNTIYF TGTGCCTGGAGACGGGGAAACACCATATATTTT
. 13 TRBD1 TRBJ2-1 TRBV6-5 CASREDRWNEQFF TGTGCCAGCAGAGAGGACAGGTGGAATGAGCAGTTCTTC
. 14 TRBD2 TRBJ2-1 TRBV25-1 CASSESGRAFEQFF TGTGCCAGCAGTGAAAGCGGGAGGGCCTTTGAGCAGTTCTTC
. 13 . TRBJ2-7 TRBV6-5 CASRQGAAYEQYF TGTGCCAGCAGGCAGGGAGCCGCCTACGAGCAGTACTTC
. 15 . TRBJ2-1 TRBV7-3 CASSPTGAGKNEQFF TGTGCCAGCAGCCCGACGGGGGCCGGAAAAAATGAGCAGTTCTTC
. 13 . TRBJ2-7 TRBV7-2 CASSLGSTYEQYF TGTGCCAGCAGCTTGGGCTCCACTTACGAGCAGTACTTC
. 13 . TRBJ1-2 TRBV5-1 CASSPRTTYGYTF TGCGCCAGCAGCCCGCGGACAACCTATGGCTACACCTTC
. 17 . TRBJ2-2 TRBV24-1 CATSPQNYRANTGELFF TGTGCCACCAGCCCTCAGAACTACCGCGCGAACACCGGGGAGCTGTTTTTT
. 11 . TRBJ1-1 TRBV12-3/TRBV12-4 CASSPGWWAFF TGTGCCAGCAGTCCGGGGTGGTGGGCTTTCTTT
. 17 TRBD2 TRBJ2-1 TRBV7-9 CASSPGLAGVSYNEQFF TGTGCCAGCAGCCCAGGACTAGCGGGTGTCTCCTACAATGAGCAGTTCTTC
. 18 . TRBJ2-5 TRBV5-5 CASSSQWTTQASQETQYF TGTGCCAGCAGCTCACAATGGACTACCCAGGCCTCCCAAGAGACCCAGTACTTC
. 14 . TRBJ1-1 TRBV14 CASSHLLGHTEAFF TGTGCCAGCAGCCACCTACTAGGACACACTGAAGCTTTCTTT
. 14 . TRBJ2-7 TRBV7-3 CASSLTSLSGEQYF TGTGCCAGCAGCTTAACAAGTCTTTCGGGGGAGCAGTACTTC
. 13 . TRBJ1-4 TRBV11-2 CASSLGAAEKLFF TGTGCCAGCAGCTTGGGGGCAGCGGAAAAACTGTTTTTT
. 15 TRBD1 TRBJ2-7 TRBV18 CASSSGQGPAYEQYF TGTGCCAGCTCTTCCGGACAGGGGCCCGCATACGAGCAGTACTTC
. 16 . TRBJ2-7 TRBV28 CASSSGHPRVIYEQYF TGTGCCAGCAGTTCAGGACACCCAAGGGTTATCTACGAGCAGTACTTC
. 15 . TRBJ2-3 TRBV5-4 CASSGGEGATDTQYF TGTGCCAGCAGCGGCGGGGAGGGGGCAACAGATACGCAGTATTTT
. 11 . TRBJ1-3 TRBV5-3 CARKNSNTIYF TGTGCCAGAAAAAACTCAAACACCATATATTTT
. 14 . TRBJ2-2 TRBV3-1/TRBV3-2 CASSYGQNTGELFF TGTGCCAGCAGCTACGGACAGAACACCGGGGAGCTGTTTTTT
. 15 TRBD1 TRBJ1-6 TRBV7-8 CASTHRDRHNSPLHF TGTGCCAGCACCCATAGGGACAGACATAATTCACCCCTCCACTTT
. 12 . TRBJ1-4 TRBV29-1 CSAGRANEKLFF TGCAGCGCGGGGCGGGCTAATGAAAAACTGTTTTTT
. 16 TRBD1 TRBJ1-4 TRBV7-8 CASSLFTGTAGEKLFF TGTGCCAGCAGCTTATTTACCGGGACAGCCGGCGAAAAACTGTTTTTT